This is a list of T cell receptor beta chains from one sample in a study of T cell responses to AZD1222 COVID-19 vaccine. Here immunoSEQ multiplex PCR was the method, and the copy in TCRdb shows in-frame clones only, minus some. The sample holds tens of thousands of clones; 80% to 90% are singletons and the top ten take around 24%. Sequenced here: peripheral blood, sampled on day 0 of AZD1222 vaccination. These receptors originate from an adult in good health. Each CDR3 is given with its conserved first and last residue. D genes are given only for firm matches. Part of the rows lack a size; the others show once, few, many or a class for expanded clones.

size,length,V,D,J,DNA,CDR3
-,13,TRBV2,-,TRBJ1-5,TGTGCCAGCCTACTTACAAAAGAACAGCCCCAGCATTTT,CASLLTKEQPQHF
-,17,TRBV10-2,TRBD2,TRBJ2-1,TGCGCCAGCAGTGAGGGTCGCTCCAGCGGGGGTTACAATGAGCAGTTCTTC,CASSEGRSSGGYNEQFF
-,13,TRBV7-6,-,TRBJ1-3,TGTGCCAGCAGCTTAGGGGGGGCTAACACCATATATTTT,CASSLGGANTIYF
-,13,TRBV10-2,-,TRBJ1-1,TGCGCCAGCAGTGAGCGTAGGGTCACTGAAGCTTTCTTT,CASSERRVTEAFF
-,12,TRBV7-9,-,TRBJ2-7,TGTGCCAGCAGCTCTCGACTCCTTGGGCAGTACTTC,CASSSRLLGQYF
-,15,TRBV7-6,-,TRBJ1-1,TGTGCCAGCAGCTTATCGACAGGCCCGAACACTGAAGCTTTCTTT,CASSLSTGPNTEAFF
-,16,TRBV24-1,TRBD1,TRBJ2-1,TGTGCCACCAGTGATAACAGGGGAGAGGCCTACAATGAGCAGTTCTTC,CATSDNRGEAYNEQFF
-,14,TRBV5-1,-,TRBJ2-7,TGCGCCAGCAGCTTCTTCGGGGAGAGCGACGAGCAGTACTTC,CASSFFGESDEQYF
once,16,TRBV2,TRBD2,TRBJ2-5,TGTGCCAGCAAATCAGGAATAGCGGGGGGCGGGGAGACCCAGTACTTC,CASKSGIAGGGETQYF
-,12,TRBV19,TRBD1,TRBJ1-1,TGTGCCAGTAGTATCCGACAGGGGAGAGCTTTCTTT,CASSIRQGRAFF
-,12,TRBV7-7,-,TRBJ1-1,TGTGCTAGCAGTTCCCAGGGAACTGAAGCTTTCTTT,CASSSQGTEAFF
-,16,TRBV19,-,TRBJ1-4,TGTGCCAGTAGTCGGAGGGCCCAGCGCCCCGCCGAAAAACTGTTTTTT,CASSRRAQRPAEKLFF
-,14,TRBV11-2,-,TRBJ1-1,TGTGCCAGCAGCTTAGAATTCATGAACACTGAAGCTTTCTTT,CASSLEFMNTEAFF
-,13,TRBV7-9,-,TRBJ1-4,TGTGCCAGCGGAAGGCGGTTTCTGGAGAAACTGTTTTTT,CASGRRFLEKLFF
-,12,TRBV28,-,TRBJ1-2,TGTGCCAGCAGGCCGCCGGGTTATGGCTACACCTTC,CASRPPGYGYTF
-,15,TRBV4-1,-,TRBJ1-1,TGCGCCAGCAGCCAAGATCGCAGGGGCACCACTGAAGCTTTCTTT,CASSQDRRGTTEAFF
-,13,TRBV11-1,-,TRBJ2-2,TGTGCCAGCAGCCCCCTATTGGCCGGGGAGCTGTTTTTT,CASSPLLAGELFF
-,15,TRBV5-1,-,TRBJ1-2,TGCGCCAGCAGCTTCAGACCCGGACCAGAAAATGGCTACACCTTC,CASSFRPGPENGYTF
-,17,TRBV7-2,TRBD1,TRBJ1-2,TGTGCCAGCAGCTCCCTAGGGGGACAGGGATGGGGGTATGGCTACACCTTC,CASSSLGGQGWGYGYTF
-,13,TRBV6-5,-,TRBJ1-2,TGTGCCAGCAGTTACTCGGTGGGGACCGGCTACACCTTC,CASSYSVGTGYTF
-,15,TRBV5-6,-,TRBJ1-3,TGTGCCAGCAGCTTGGCTCCCGGGGCTGGAAACACCATATATTTT,CASSLAPGAGNTIYF
-,16,TRBV24-1,TRBD1,TRBJ1-1,TGTGCCACCAGTGATTCCCAGACAGGGAGGGACACTGAAGCTTTCTTT,CATSDSQTGRDTEAFF
-,16,TRBV5-4,-,TRBJ2-3,TGTGCCAGCAGTTTGTTTCAGATCGGGCCCACAGATACGCAGTATTTT,CASSLFQIGPTDTQYF
-,11,TRBV11-1,-,TRBJ2-1,TGTGCCAGCAGCTCCGTCGGTGAGCAGTTCTTC,CASSSVGEQFF
-,14,TRBV11-3,-,TRBJ1-1,TGTGCCAGCAGCTTAGGGGCAGGGGACACTGAAGCTTTCTTT,CASSLGAGDTEAFF
once,17,TRBV10-2,-,TRBJ1-4,TGCGCCAGCAGTGAGTCCCATCAACGGGGGCGGTGGGAAAAACTGTTTTTT,CASSESHQRGRWEKLFF
-,14,TRBV6-6,-,TRBJ2-1,TGTGCCAGCAGTTACTCTGGACGCTACAATGAGCAGTTCTTC,CASSYSGRYNEQFF
-,12,TRBV2,TRBD1,TRBJ1-2,TGTGCCAGCAGGGGGACAGGGAATGGCTACACCTTC,CASRGTGNGYTF
-,14,TRBV3-1/TRBV3-2,TRBD1,TRBJ1-2,TGTGCCAGCAGCCGCCGGGACAGGGACTATGGCTACACCTTC,CASSRRDRDYGYTF
-,14,TRBV7-9,-,TRBJ1-6,TGTGCCAGCAGCTTAGGACAGCAGAATTCACCCCTCCACTTT,CASSLGQQNSPLHF
-,16,TRBV19,TRBD1,TRBJ2-7,TGTGCCAGTAGTAAGGACCATGGGACAGGGGACTACGAGCAGTACTTC,CASSKDHGTGDYEQYF
-,14,TRBV6-6,-,TRBJ2-3,TGTGCCAGCAGATCCGGGGGCCAGGGAGATACGCAGTATTTT,CASRSGGQGDTQYF
-,14,TRBV30,-,TRBJ2-7,TGTGCCTGGATGGACCCCCACCTCTCCTACGAGCAGTACTTC,CAWMDPHLSYEQYF
-,12,TRBV30,-,TRBJ1-2,TGTGCCTGGAGTTCCGGGGCCTATGGCTACACCTTC,CAWSSGAYGYTF
-,14,TRBV6-2/TRBV6-3,-,TRBJ1-2,TGTGCCAGCAGTCCCAGTGTGTACGGCTATGGCTACACCTTC,CASSPSVYGYGYTF
-,15,TRBV5-4,TRBD1,TRBJ1-2,TGTGCCAGCAGCCCGGGTAGACAGGGAAACTATGGCTACACCTTC,CASSPGRQGNYGYTF
-,16,TRBV5-6,-,TRBJ2-3,TGTGCCAGCAGCTGGGACCCGGGACTCAGCACAGATACGCAGTATTTT,CASSWDPGLSTDTQYF
once,19,TRBV30,TRBD1,TRBJ1-5,TGTGCCTGGGGCAAGTACACGGGACAGAATAAATTCAGCAATCAGCCCCAGCATTTT,CAWGKYTGQNKFSNQPQHF
-,17,TRBV3-1/TRBV3-2,TRBD2,TRBJ2-3,TGTGCCAGCAGCGTGGGAGCCGCGGGGGGGGGCACAGATACGCAGTATTTT,CASSVGAAGGGTDTQYF
once,14,TRBV27,-,TRBJ2-3,TGTGCCAGCAGTTTAGACATTTTCACAGATACGCAGTATTTT,CASSLDIFTDTQYF
-,15,TRBV5-1,TRBD1,TRBJ1-6,TGCGCCAGCAGCACTCTGGACAGGGTAAATTCACCCCTCCACTTT,CASSTLDRVNSPLHF
-,13,TRBV6-5,-,TRBJ1-2,TGTGCCAGCGGAAAAGGCACGGAATATGGCTACACCTTC,CASGKGTEYGYTF
-,14,TRBV7-8,-,TRBJ2-6,TGTGCCAGCAGCCCCCTAAGGCTCCCCGACGTCCTGACTTTC,CASSPLRLPDVLTF
-,16,TRBV6-2/TRBV6-3,-,TRBJ1-1,TGTGCCAGCAGTGAGGGGGGGCGCTTTGTGAACACTGAAGCTTTCTTT,CASSEGGRFVNTEAFF
-,14,TRBV28,TRBD1,TRBJ1-1,TGTGCCAGCAGTTCCCGGACAGGGGACACTGAAGCTTTCTTT,CASSSRTGDTEAFF
-,13,TRBV30,-,TRBJ1-3,TGTGCCTGGGGCGGGACACCCAAGAGCACCATATATTTT,CAWGGTPKSTIYF
-,15,TRBV13,TRBD1,TRBJ1-2,TGTGCCAGCAGCTTAGGCCAGGAGGGGGCGGGCGGCTACACCTTC,CASSLGQEGAGGYTF
-,13,TRBV30,TRBD1,TRBJ1-1,TGTGCCTCAGAGGGACAGATAAACACTGAAGCTTTCTTT,CASEGQINTEAFF
few,16,TRBV4-3,-,TRBJ1-2,TGCGCCAGCAGCCAAGATGGGGCAGGACGAAACTATGGCTACACCTTC,CASSQDGAGRNYGYTF
-,12,TRBV7-2,-,TRBJ1-1,TGTGCCAGCAGCCGACGAGGGGGGGTGGCTTTCTTT,CASSRRGGVAFF
-,13,TRBV6-5,-,TRBJ2-2,TGTGCCAGCAGAATACAGGGTTTAGGGGAGCTGTTTTTT,CASRIQGLGELFF
-,15,TRBV27,TRBD2,TRBJ2-5,TGTGCCAGCAGACCCTACCGGGGGGGGTCAGAGACCCAGTACTTC,CASRPYRGGSETQYF